Listed below are T cell receptor beta chains from one sample, sequenced in a study of CD8 T cells in ankylosing spondylitis. MiXCR, applied by TCRdb to the 5' RACE reads, yields one record per CDR3 protein. The sample records just over 300,000 distinct CDR3 sequences, around 20% being singletons. The source material was blood, either unsorted or a sorted T cell fraction (not recorded which). Receptor source: a female donor with ankylosing spondylitis or in good health (not recorded which). The CDR3 runs from the conserved cysteine through the conserved F or W. A D gene is named only where the DNA matches it firmly. The size of a clone is reported for some rows only, either as once, few or many, or as a class for expanded clones.

TRBJ1-2,12,-,-,TRBV12-5,TGTGCTAGTGGTTTGGTATGGAATGGCTACACCTTC,CASGLVWNGYTF
TRBJ2-1,12,-,-,TRBV9,TGTGCCAGCAGCCGAGCTGTGGGTGAGCAGTTCTTC,CASSRAVGEQFF
TRBJ2-6,15,-,-,TRBV7-3,TGTGCCAGCAGCCTAACCAACTCTGGGGCCAACGTCCTGACTTTC,CASSLTNSGANVLTF
TRBJ2-1,15,TRBD2,many,TRBV6-2/TRBV6-3,TGTGCCAGCAAACGGAGGATAGCGGGAGTCGATGAGCAGTTCTTC,CASKRRIAGVDEQFF
TRBJ2-3,15,-,-,TRBV5-1,TGCGCCAGCAGCATACTAGCTTCTAGCACAGATACGCAGTATTTT,CASSILASSTDTQYF
TRBJ2-7,14,-,-,TRBV4-3,TGCGCCAGCAGCCAAGATCCCTGGGACTACGAGCAGTACTTC,CASSQDPWDYEQYF
TRBJ2-3,15,TRBD2,few,TRBV27,TGTGCCAGCAGTTCTAGCGGGAGCCGCACAGATACGCAGTATTTT,CASSSSGSRTDTQYF
TRBJ2-3,15,-,-,TRBV7-2,TGTGCCAGCAGCCCCCAGGTGGGCTACACAGATACGCAGTATTTT,CASSPQVGYTDTQYF
TRBJ2-7,13,-,few,TRBV5-6,TGTGCCACGCGATTTGGGGCTTCCTACGAGCAGTACTTC,CATRFGASYEQYF
TRBJ1-1,13,-,few,TRBV7-9,TGTGCCAGCAGCTCTCTACGGGCAGGCGAAGCTTTCTTT,CASSSLRAGEAFF
TRBJ1-2,15,TRBD1,few,TRBV27,TGTGCCAGCAGACCGGGACAGGGGGCTTTCTATGGCTACACCTTC,CASRPGQGAFYGYTF
TRBJ2-1,15,-,few,TRBV4-3,TGCGCCAGCAGCCAAGATAAGAACTCCTACAATGAGCAGTTCTTC,CASSQDKNSYNEQFF
TRBJ2-1,15,-,few,TRBV15,TGTGCCACCAGCGTAAGGGGGGGGGTTTACAATGAGCAGTTCTTC,CATSVRGGVYNEQFF
TRBJ2-5,16,-,few,TRBV7-6,TGTGCCAGCAGCTTAGGGGCGGGTCTCCCTCAAGAGACCCAGTACTTC,CASSLGAGLPQETQYF
TRBJ2-5,11,-,once,TRBV5-6,TGTGCCGGCTGGGTTAGGGAGACCCAGTACTTC,CAGWVRETQYF
TRBJ2-3,12,TRBD1,few,TRBV6-5,TGTGCCACCGGGACAGGGACAGATACGCAGTATTTT,CATGTGTDTQYF
TRBJ1-2,12,-,few,TRBV20-1,TGCAGTGCTCCCAGGGAGACGGGTGGCTACACCTTC,CSAPRETGGYTF
TRBJ2-3,13,-,few,TRBV5-1,TGCGCCAGCAGCGCGGGAATAGCAGATACGCAGTATTTT,CASSAGIADTQYF
TRBJ1-1,12,-,-,TRBV29-1,TGCAGCGTTGCACGGGGAGGCACTGAAGCTTTCTTT,CSVARGGTEAFF
TRBJ2-7,14,-,many,TRBV9,TGTGCCAGCAGCCCTCGGGGCCTATCCTACGAGCAGTACTTC,CASSPRGLSYEQYF
TRBJ2-7,13,-,few,TRBV20-1,TGCAGTGCTAGCGGGAGTGCGACCTACGAGCAGTACTTC,CSASGSATYEQYF
TRBJ2-1,16,-,few,TRBV3-1,TGTGCCAGCAGCCTTCAGGGCCTGAGCTCCTACAATGAGCAGTTCTTC,CASSLQGLSSYNEQFF
TRBJ1-1,14,TRBD1,-,TRBV18,TGTGCCAGCTCACGGGACAGCCGTGACACTGAAGCTTTCTTT,CASSRDSRDTEAFF
TRBJ1-5,13,-,-,TRBV6-2/TRBV6-3,TGTGCCAGCAGTTCAGTCAGGGGTCAGCCCCAGCATTTT,CASSSVRGQPQHF
TRBJ2-2,14,TRBD1,few,TRBV12-3/TRBV12-4,TGTGCCAGCAGACCCGACAGGGGGTCCGGGGAGCTGTTTTTT,CASRPDRGSGELFF
TRBJ2-1,15,-,many,TRBV29-1,TGCAGCGTTGAAGCCGGCAGTCTCTCCTACAATGAGCAGTTCTTC,CSVEAGSLSYNEQFF
TRBJ2-5,15,TRBD1,few,TRBV6-5,TGTGCCAGCAGTTACTCGACAGGGGGAGTGGAGACCCAGTACTTC,CASSYSTGGVETQYF
TRBJ1-5,16,-,few,TRBV4-1,TGCGCCAGCAGCCAAGTAGATCTTATAGCATATCAGCCCCAGCATTTT,CASSQVDLIAYQPQHF
TRBJ1-4,15,-,-,TRBV7-2,TGTGCCAGCAGCTTAGCCGGGAGAGTTGATGAAAAACTGTTTTTT,CASSLAGRVDEKLFF
TRBJ2-2,19,TRBD2,-,TRBV4-3,TGCGCCAGCAGCCAAGGGTGGGCTAGCGGGAGGTTGGACACCGGGGAGCTGTTTTTT,CASSQGWASGRLDTGELFF
TRBJ2-7,16,-,-,TRBV3-1,TGTGCCAGCAGCCAAGACTATGGGGCCCTTTACTACGAGCAGTACTTC,CASSQDYGALYYEQYF
TRBJ1-1,14,TRBD1,-,TRBV7-9,TGTGCCAGCAGCTTGGGACAGGCCAGCACTGAAGCTTTCTTT,CASSLGQASTEAFF
TRBJ2-5,14,-,-,TRBV5-1,TGCGCCAGCAGATCCGGGGGCGGCCAAGAGACCCAGTACTTC,CASRSGGGQETQYF
TRBJ2-1,15,-,-,TRBV6-2/TRBV6-3,TGTGCCAGCAGTTACTCCCTAGGAGGTTCGGATGAGCAGTTCTTC,CASSYSLGGSDEQFF
TRBJ2-2,14,-,-,TRBV5-6,TGTGCCAGCAGCTTAGGGGTCGGCACCGGGGAGCTGTTTTTT,CASSLGVGTGELFF
TRBJ1-5,15,TRBD1,many,TRBV12-3/TRBV12-4,TGTGCCAGCAGTTTAGGGGAACAGGGGAATCAGCCCCAGCATTTT,CASSLGEQGNQPQHF
TRBJ2-7,17,TRBD2,few,TRBV7-2,TGTGCCAGCAGCTTAGTCGCTAGCGGGAGGAACGCCTACGAGCAGTACTTC,CASSLVASGRNAYEQYF
TRBJ2-7,13,-,-,TRBV10-2,TGCGCCAGCAGTGAGCCCGGGACCTACGAGCAGTACTTC,CASSEPGTYEQYF
TRBJ1-2,12,-,many,TRBV29-1,TGCAGCGTTTCGACAGGTATCTATGGCTACACCTTC,CSVSTGIYGYTF
TRBJ2-3,15,TRBD2,many,TRBV12-3/TRBV12-4,TGTGCCAGCAGGCACGCGGGAGGGCTGGGAGATACGCAGTATTTT,CASRHAGGLGDTQYF
TRBJ2-5,12,-,few,TRBV20-1,TGCAGTGCTAGCGGACAGTGGGAGACCCAGTACTTC,CSASGQWETQYF
TRBJ1-1,12,TRBD1,-,TRBV5-6,TGTGCCAGCAGCAACAGGGGTGGAGGAGCTTTCTTT,CASSNRGGGAFF